These T cell receptor beta chains were read from a single sample in a study of blood T cell repertoires in COVID-19. Libraries were prepared by immunoSEQ multiplex PCR; TCRdb keeps only in-frame clonotypes and omits some of them. The sample lists some 100,000 clones; roughly four fifths were seen once. The specimen was peripheral blood. Receptors were obtained from a man over 45 with active or convalescent COVID-19. CDR3s include the opening cysteine and the closing phenylalanine or tryptophan. The order of the fields is V gene, D gene, clone size, J gene, CDR3 length, CDR3 protein, CDR3 DNA. D genes are given only for firm matches. The size entry is marked missing in some rows and otherwise reads once, few, many or a size class.

TRBV30	TRBD1	NA	TRBJ2-7	12	CAWTGTGTEQYF	TGTGCCTGGACCGGGACAGGAACCGAGCAGTACTTC
TRBV5-1	NA	NA	TRBJ1-3	17	CASSLGDSPSSGNTIYF	TGCGCCAGCAGCTTGGGCGACAGTCCTTCCTCTGGAAACACCATATATTTT
TRBV28	TRBD1	NA	TRBJ1-2	13	CASIATGASGYTF	TGTGCCAGCATCGCGACAGGGGCGAGCGGCTACACCTTC
TRBV3-1/TRBV3-2	NA	NA	TRBJ2-3	14	CASSQVIGTDTQYF	TGTGCCAGCAGCCAAGTTATAGGCACAGATACGCAGTATTTT
TRBV3-1/TRBV3-2	TRBD1	NA	TRBJ2-7	12	CASSPDRYEQYF	TGTGCCAGCAGCCCGGACAGGTACGAGCAGTACTTC
TRBV19	NA	NA	TRBJ1-4	14	CASSLRRRGEKLFF	TGTGCCAGTAGTTTGCGGCGGCGGGGTGAAAAACTGTTTTTT
TRBV19	TRBD1	NA	TRBJ1-1	18	CASSILTGTGGRGTEAFF	TGTGCCAGTAGTATTCTCACCGGGACAGGGGGCAGAGGCACTGAAGCTTTCTTT
TRBV27	NA	NA	TRBJ1-6	15	CASSPREAFNSPLHF	TGTGCCAGCAGCCCGCGAGAGGCCTTTAATTCACCCCTCCACTTT
TRBV7-2	NA	NA	TRBJ2-1	14	CASSLVVALDEQFF	TGTGCCAGCAGCTTAGTGGTAGCCTTGGATGAGCAGTTCTTC
TRBV2	NA	NA	TRBJ1-2	14	CASSEVSSNYGYTF	TGTGCCAGCAGTGAGGTTAGCTCTAACTATGGCTACACCTTC
TRBV11-2	NA	once	TRBJ2-7	17	CARRSLVRGGKEYEQYF	TGTGCCAGGAGAAGCTTAGTTCGAGGGGGTAAGGAGTACGAGCAGTACTTC
TRBV19	TRBD1	few	TRBJ1-4	15	CASRAQGQENEKLFF	TGTGCCAGTAGGGCCCAGGGACAGGAAAATGAAAAACTGTTTTTT
TRBV7-2	TRBD1	NA	TRBJ1-2	15	CASSPIGQGAQGYTF	TGTGCCAGCAGCCCCATAGGACAGGGGGCTCAAGGCTACACCTTC
TRBV27	NA	NA	TRBJ2-6	16	CASSLSGWGGANVLTF	TGTGCCAGCAGTTTATCCGGGTGGGGCGGGGCCAACGTCCTGACTTTC
TRBV24-1	NA	once	TRBJ2-3	15	CATSDPGGHTDTQYF	TGTGCCACCAGTGACCCCGGCGGACACACAGATACGCAGTATTTT
TRBV10-1	NA	once	TRBJ2-5	14	CASRDSDLKGTQYF	TGCGCCAGCAGGGACTCCGACCTGAAGGGGACCCAGTACTTC
TRBV4-3	TRBD1	NA	TRBJ1-6	15	CASSQVDRDNSPLHF	TGCGCCAGCAGCCAAGTGGACAGGGATAATTCACCCCTCCACTTT
TRBV29-1	NA	NA	TRBJ2-7	12	CSVSDSSYEQYF	TGCAGCGTTTCCGACAGCTCCTACGAGCAGTACTTC
TRBV9	NA	NA	TRBJ2-5	14	CASSNTGIQETQYF	TGTGCCAGCAGCAATACCGGGATCCAAGAGACCCAGTACTTC
TRBV7-9	NA	NA	TRBJ2-3	16	CASSLVSGGPTDTQYF	TGTGCCAGCAGCTTAGTCTCTGGGGGCCCCACAGATACGCAGTATTTT
TRBV19	TRBD1	once	TRBJ1-4	15	CASSTQGATNEKLFF	TGTGCCAGTAGTACCCAGGGGGCAACTAATGAAAAACTGTTTTTT
TRBV2	NA	NA	TRBJ2-2	13	CASSKELTGELFF	TGTGCCAGCAGTAAAGAGCTCACCGGGGAGCTGTTTTTT
TRBV28	TRBD1	NA	TRBJ1-2	14	CASRTTGINYGYTF	TGTGCCAGCAGAACGACAGGGATCAACTATGGCTACACCTTC
TRBV4-1	TRBD1	NA	TRBJ2-4	15	CASSDYGTGKNIQYF	TGCGCCAGCAGCGATTACGGGACAGGGAAAAACATTCAGTACTTC
TRBV18	NA	NA	TRBJ2-5	16	CASSYTGAGRQETQYF	TGTGCCAGCTCGTATACAGGGGCGGGAAGGCAAGAGACCCAGTACTTC
TRBV6-5	TRBD1	NA	TRBJ1-5	14	CASTPGQGEEPQHF	TGTGCCAGCACCCCGGGACAGGGGGAAGAGCCCCAGCATTTT
TRBV4-1	TRBD2	NA	TRBJ2-2	19	CASSQDGTSGGWNTGELFF	TGCGCCAGCAGCCAAGATGGCACTAGCGGGGGTTGGAACACCGGGGAGCTGTTTTTT
TRBV25-1	TRBD1	NA	TRBJ1-2	14	CASSGQGQVYGYTF	TGTGCCAGCAGTGGCCAGGGACAGGTCTATGGCTACACCTTC
TRBV7-9	NA	NA	TRBJ2-2	16	CASSVPESANTGELFF	TGTGCCAGCAGCGTGCCCGAGAGCGCGAACACCGGGGAGCTGTTTTTT
TRBV19	TRBD2	NA	TRBJ2-1	12	CASSSEGLPQFF	TGTGCCAGTAGTTCCGAGGGACTACCGCAGTTCTTC
TRBV6-5	TRBD1	NA	TRBJ2-2	15	CASSHTDRATGELFF	TGTGCCAGCAGCCACACCGACAGGGCAACCGGGGAGCTGTTTTTT
TRBV2	TRBD2	few	TRBJ2-5	14	CASSAGLGPETQYF	TGTGCCAGCAGTGCGGGACTAGGGCCAGAGACCCAGTACTTC
TRBV2	NA	once	TRBJ2-5	14	CASTRLVVGETQYF	TGTGCCAGCACCCGACTAGTCGTCGGAGAGACCCAGTACTTC
TRBV5-4	NA	once	TRBJ2-2	14	CASSRDSDTGELFF	TGTGCCAGCAGCCGGGACTCAGACACCGGGGAGCTGTTTTTT
TRBV6-5	NA	NA	TRBJ1-1	14	CASLEGGMNTEAFF	TGTGCCTCCCTCGAGGGGGGGATGAACACTGAAGCTTTCTTT
TRBV29-1	NA	NA	TRBJ2-2	12	CSVGQSTGELFF	TGCAGCGTTGGACAGTCCACCGGGGAGCTGTTTTTT
TRBV10-1	NA	few	TRBJ2-2	15	CASSEAGTLTGELFF	TGCGCCAGCAGTGAGGCGGGGACGCTCACCGGGGAGCTGTTTTTT
TRBV28	NA	NA	TRBJ2-2	13	CASSTQQTGELFF	TGTGCCAGCAGTACCCAACAAACCGGGGAGCTGTTTTTT